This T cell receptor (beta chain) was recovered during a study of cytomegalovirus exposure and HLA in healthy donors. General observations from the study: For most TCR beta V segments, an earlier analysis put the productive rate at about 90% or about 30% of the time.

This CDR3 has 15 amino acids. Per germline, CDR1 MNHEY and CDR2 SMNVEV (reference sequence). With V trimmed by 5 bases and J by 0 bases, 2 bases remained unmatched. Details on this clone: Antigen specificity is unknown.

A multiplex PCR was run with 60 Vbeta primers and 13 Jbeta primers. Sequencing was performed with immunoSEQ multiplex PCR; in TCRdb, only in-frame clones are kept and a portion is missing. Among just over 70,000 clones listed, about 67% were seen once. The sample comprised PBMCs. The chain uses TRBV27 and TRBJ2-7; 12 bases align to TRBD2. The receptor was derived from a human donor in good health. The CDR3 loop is CASSATSGSSYEQYF. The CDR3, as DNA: TGTGCCAGCAGTGCGACTAGCGGGAGCTCCTACGAGCAGTACTTC.